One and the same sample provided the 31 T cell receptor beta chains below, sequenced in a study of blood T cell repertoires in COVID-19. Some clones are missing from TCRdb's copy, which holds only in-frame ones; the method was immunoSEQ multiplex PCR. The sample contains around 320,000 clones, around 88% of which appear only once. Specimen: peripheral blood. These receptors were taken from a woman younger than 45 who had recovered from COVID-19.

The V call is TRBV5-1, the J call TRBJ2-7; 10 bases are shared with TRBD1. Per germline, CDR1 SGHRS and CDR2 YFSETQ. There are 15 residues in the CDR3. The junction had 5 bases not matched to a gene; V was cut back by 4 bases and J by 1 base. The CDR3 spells CASSPRTGGSYEQYF. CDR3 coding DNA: TGCGCCAGCAGCCCCCGGACAGGGGGTTCCTACGAGCAGTACTTC.

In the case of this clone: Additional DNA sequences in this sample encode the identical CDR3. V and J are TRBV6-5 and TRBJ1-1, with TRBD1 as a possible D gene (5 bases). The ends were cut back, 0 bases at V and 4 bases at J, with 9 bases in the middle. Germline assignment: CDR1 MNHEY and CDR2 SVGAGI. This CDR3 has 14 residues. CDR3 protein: CASSYSSGGTEAFF. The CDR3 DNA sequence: TGTGCCAGCAGTTACTCATCCGGGGGCACTGAAGCTTTCTTT.

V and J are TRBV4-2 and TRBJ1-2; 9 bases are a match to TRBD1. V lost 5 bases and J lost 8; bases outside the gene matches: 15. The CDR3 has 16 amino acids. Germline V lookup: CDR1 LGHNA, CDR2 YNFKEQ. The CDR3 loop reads CASSDNTGTGREGYTF. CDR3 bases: TGTGCCAGCAGCGACAACACCGGGACAGGGCGGGAGGGCTACACCTTC.

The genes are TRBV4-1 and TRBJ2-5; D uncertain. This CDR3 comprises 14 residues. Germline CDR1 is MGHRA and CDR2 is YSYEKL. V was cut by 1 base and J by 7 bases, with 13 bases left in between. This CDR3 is CASSQGRAFGTQYF. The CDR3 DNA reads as TGCGCCAGCAGCCAAGGTCGCGCCTTTGGGACCCAGTACTTC.

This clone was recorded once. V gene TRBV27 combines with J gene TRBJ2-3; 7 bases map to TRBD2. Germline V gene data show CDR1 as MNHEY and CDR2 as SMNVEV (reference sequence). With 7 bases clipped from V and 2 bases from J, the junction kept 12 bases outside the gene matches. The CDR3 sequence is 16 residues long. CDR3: CASTHLLGLSTDTQYF. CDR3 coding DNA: TGTGCCAGCACTCATCTCTTGGGACTATCCACAGATACGCAGTATTTT.

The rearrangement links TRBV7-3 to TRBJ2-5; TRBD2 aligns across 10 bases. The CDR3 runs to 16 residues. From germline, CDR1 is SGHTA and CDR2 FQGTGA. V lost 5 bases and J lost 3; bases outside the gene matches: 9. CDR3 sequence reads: CASSRSSGGFKETQYF. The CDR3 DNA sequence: TGTGCCAGCAGCCGCTCTAGCGGGGGATTCAAAGAGACCCAGTACTTC.

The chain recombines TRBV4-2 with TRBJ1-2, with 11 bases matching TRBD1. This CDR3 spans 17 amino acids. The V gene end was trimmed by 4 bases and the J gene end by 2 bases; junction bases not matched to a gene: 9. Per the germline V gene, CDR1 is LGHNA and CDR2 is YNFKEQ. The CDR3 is CASSPGQGATLNYGYTF. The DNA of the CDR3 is TGTGCCAGCAGCCCCGGACAGGGGGCTACCCTCAACTATGGCTACACCTTC.

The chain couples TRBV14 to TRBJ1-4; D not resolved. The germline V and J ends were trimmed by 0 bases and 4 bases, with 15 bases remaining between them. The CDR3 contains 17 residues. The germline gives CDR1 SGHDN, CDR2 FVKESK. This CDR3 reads CASSQDGEAVFNEKLFF. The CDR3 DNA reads TGTGCCAGCAGCCAAGATGGGGAGGCGGTCTTTAATGAAAAACTGTTTTTT.

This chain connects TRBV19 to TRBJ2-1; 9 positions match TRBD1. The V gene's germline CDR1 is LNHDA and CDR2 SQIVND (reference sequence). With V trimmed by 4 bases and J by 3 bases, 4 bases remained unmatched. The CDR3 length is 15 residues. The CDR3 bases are TGTGCCAGTAGTACCCCGGGACAGGGCTACAATGAGCAGTTCTTC. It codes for CASSTPGQGYNEQFF.

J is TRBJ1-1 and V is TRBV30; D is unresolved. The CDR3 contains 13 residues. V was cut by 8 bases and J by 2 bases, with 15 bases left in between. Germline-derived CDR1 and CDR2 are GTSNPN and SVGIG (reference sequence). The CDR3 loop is CAAPSGINTEAFF. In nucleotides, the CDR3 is TGTGCCGCTCCCTCAGGAATTAACACTGAAGCTTTCTTT.

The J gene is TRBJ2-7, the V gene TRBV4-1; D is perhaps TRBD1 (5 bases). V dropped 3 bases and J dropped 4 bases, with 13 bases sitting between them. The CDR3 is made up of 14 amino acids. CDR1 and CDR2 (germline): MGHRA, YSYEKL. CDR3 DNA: TGCGCCAGCAGCCATTTAACAAGGGGTTACGAGCAGTACTTC. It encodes CASSHLTRGYEQYF.

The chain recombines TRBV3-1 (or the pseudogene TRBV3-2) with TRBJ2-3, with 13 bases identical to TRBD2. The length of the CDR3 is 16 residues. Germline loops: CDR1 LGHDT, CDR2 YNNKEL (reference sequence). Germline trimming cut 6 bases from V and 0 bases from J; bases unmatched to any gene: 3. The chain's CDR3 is CASSPTSGGSTDTQYF. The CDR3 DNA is TGTGCCAGCAGTCCGACTAGCGGGGGGAGCACAGATACGCAGTATTTT.

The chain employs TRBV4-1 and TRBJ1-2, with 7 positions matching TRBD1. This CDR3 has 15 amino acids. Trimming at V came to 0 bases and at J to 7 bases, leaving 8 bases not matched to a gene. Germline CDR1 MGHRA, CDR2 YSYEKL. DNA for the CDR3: TGCGCCAGCAGCCAAGATGGGAGACAGGGTAGTGGCTACACCTTC. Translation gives CASSQDGRQGSGYTF.

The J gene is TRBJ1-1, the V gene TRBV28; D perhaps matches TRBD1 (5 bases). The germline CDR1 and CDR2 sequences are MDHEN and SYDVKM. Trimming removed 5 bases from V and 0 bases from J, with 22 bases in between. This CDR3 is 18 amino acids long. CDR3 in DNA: TGTGCCAGCAGTCCCGCCGACAGTTGGTGGTCCCTGAACACTGAAGCTTTCTTT. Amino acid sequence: CASSPADSWWSLNTEAFF. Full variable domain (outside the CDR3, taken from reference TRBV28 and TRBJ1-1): DVKVTQSSRYLVKRTGEKVFLECVQDMDHENMFWYRQDPGLGLRLIYFSYDVKMKEKGDIPEGYSVSREKKERFSLILESASTNQTSMYLCASSPADSWWSLNTEAFFGQGTRLTVV.

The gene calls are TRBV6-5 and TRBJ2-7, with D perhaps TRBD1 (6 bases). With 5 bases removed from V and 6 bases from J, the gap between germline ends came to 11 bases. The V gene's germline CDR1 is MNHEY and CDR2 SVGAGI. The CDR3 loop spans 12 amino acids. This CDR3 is CASSRDIGEQYF. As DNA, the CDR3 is TGTGCCAGCAGTCGGGACATAGGCGAGCAGTACTTC.

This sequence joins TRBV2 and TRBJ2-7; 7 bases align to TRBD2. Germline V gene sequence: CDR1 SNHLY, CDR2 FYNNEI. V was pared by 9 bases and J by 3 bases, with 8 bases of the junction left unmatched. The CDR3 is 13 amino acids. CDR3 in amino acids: CARREGSGYEQYF. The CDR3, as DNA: TGTGCCAGGAGGGAGGGGAGCGGCTACGAGCAGTACTTC.

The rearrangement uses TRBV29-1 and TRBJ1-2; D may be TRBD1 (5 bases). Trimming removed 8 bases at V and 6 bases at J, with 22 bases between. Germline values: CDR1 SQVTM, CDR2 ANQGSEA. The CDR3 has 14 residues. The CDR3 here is CSTLAGNPGNGYTF. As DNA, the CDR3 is TGCAGCACCCTGGCAGGGAACCCTGGGAATGGCTACACCTTC.

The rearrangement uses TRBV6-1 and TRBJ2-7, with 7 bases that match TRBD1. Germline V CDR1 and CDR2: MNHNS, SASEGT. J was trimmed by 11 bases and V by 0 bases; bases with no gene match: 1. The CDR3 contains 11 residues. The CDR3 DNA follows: TGTGCCAGCAGTGAAGCGACAGGGAAGTACTTC. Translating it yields CASSEATGKYF.

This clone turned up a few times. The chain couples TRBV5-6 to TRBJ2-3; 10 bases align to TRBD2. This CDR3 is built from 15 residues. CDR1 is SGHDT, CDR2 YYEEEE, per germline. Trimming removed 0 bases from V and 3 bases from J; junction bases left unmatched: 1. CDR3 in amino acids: CASSLAGLATDTQYF. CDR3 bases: TGTGCCAGCAGCTTGGCGGGACTAGCGACAGATACGCAGTATTTT.

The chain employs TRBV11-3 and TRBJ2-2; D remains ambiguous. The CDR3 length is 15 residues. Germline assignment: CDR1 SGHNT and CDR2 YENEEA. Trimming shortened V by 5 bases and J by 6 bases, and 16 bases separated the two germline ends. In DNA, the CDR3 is TGTGCCAGCAGCCAAACCCCTAGTACGGCCGGGGAGCTGTTTTTT. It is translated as CASSQTPSTAGELFF.

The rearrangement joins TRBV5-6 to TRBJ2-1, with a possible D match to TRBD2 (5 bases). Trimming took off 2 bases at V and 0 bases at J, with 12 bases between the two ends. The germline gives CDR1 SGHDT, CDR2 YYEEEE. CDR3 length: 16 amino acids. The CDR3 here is CASSLLDYSSYNEQFF. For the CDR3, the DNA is TGTGCCAGCAGCTTACTTGACTATAGCTCCTACAATGAGCAGTTCTTC. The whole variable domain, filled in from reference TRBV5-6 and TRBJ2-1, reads DAGVTQSPTHLIKTRGQQVTLRCSPKSGHDTVSWYQQALGQGPQFIFQYYEEEERQRGNFPDRFSGHQFPNYSSELNVNALLLGDSALYLCASSLLDYSSYNEQFFGPGTRLTVL.

CDR3 sequence (DNA): TGTGCCAGCAGCCAGAGGAGGGCCTCAAGGACCGGGGAGCTGTTTTTT. It yields the protein CASSQRRASRTGELFF. The chain combines TRBV4-2 with TRBJ2-2; weak D call: TRBD2 (6 bases). The germline V gene encodes CDR1 LGHNA and CDR2 YNFKEQ. V lost 3 bases to trimming and J lost 5 bases, with 16 bases between them. The CDR3 totals 16 residues.

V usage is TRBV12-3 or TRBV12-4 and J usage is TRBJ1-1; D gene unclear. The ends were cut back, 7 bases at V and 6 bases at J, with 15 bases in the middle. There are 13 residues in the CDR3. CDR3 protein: CASIPPTTPEAFF. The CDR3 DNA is TGTGCCAGCATTCCCCCCACAACCCCTGAAGCTTTCTTT.

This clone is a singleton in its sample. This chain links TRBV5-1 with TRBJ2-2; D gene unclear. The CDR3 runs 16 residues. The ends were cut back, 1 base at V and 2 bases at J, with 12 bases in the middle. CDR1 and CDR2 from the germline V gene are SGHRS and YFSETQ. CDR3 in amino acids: CASSLLLGFNTGELFF. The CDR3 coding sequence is TGCGCCAGCAGCTTGTTATTGGGCTTCAACACCGGGGAGCTGTTTTTT.

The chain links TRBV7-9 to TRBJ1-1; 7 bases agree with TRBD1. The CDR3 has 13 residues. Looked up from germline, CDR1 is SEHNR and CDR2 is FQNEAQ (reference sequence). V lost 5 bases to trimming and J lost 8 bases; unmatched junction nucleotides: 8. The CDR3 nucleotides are TGTGCCAGCAGCGGACCCGACAGGGACGAAGCTTTCTTT. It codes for CASSGPDRDEAFF.

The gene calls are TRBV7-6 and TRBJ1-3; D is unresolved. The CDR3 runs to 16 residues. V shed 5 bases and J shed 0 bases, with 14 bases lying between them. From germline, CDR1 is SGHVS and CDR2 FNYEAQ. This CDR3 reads CASSPHLLSSGNTIYF. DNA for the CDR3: TGTGCCAGCAGCCCCCATCTCCTATCCTCTGGAAACACCATATATTTT.

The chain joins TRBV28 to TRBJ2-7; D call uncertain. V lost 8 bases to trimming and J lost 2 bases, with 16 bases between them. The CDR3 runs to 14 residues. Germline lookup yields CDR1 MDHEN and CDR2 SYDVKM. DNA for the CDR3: TGTGCCAGCCGGAATTTGAAGAGGCCCTACGAGCAGTACTTC. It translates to CASRNLKRPYEQYF. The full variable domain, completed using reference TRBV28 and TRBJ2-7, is DVKVTQSSRYLVKRTGEKVFLECVQDMDHENMFWYRQDPGLGLRLIYFSYDVKMKEKGDIPEGYSVSREKKERFSLILESASTNQTSMYLCASRNLKRPYEQYFGPGTRLTVT.

DNA of the CDR3: TGTGCCAGCCAACGGGGGGGCCTAACAGATACGCAGTATTTT. Translating gives CASQRGGLTDTQYF. The rearrangement joins TRBV6-5 to TRBJ2-3, with TRBD2 identical over 8 bases. This CDR3 region has 14 residues. Germline CDR1 and CDR2: MNHEY and SVGAGI. J was trimmed by 3 bases and V by 8 bases; bases with no gene match: 7.

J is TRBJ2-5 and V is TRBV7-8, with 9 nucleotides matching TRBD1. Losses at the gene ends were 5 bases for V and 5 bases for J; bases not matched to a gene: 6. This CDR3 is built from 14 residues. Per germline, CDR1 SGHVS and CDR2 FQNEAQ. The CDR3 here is CASSPRTGVETQYF. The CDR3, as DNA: TGTGCCAGCAGCCCCCGGACAGGGGTCGAGACCCAGTACTTC.

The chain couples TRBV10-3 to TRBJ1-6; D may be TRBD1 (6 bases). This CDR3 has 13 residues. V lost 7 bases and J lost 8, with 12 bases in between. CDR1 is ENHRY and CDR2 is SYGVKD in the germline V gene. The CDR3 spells CAITGQSYSPLHF. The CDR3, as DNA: TGTGCCATCACTGGACAGTCCTATTCACCCCTCCACTTT.

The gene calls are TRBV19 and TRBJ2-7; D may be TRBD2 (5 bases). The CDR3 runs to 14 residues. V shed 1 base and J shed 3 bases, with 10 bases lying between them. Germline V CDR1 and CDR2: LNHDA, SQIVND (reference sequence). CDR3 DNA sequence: TGTGCCAGTAGTATAGTCCCGGGGTTCTACGAGCAGTACTTC. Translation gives CASSIVPGFYEQYF.